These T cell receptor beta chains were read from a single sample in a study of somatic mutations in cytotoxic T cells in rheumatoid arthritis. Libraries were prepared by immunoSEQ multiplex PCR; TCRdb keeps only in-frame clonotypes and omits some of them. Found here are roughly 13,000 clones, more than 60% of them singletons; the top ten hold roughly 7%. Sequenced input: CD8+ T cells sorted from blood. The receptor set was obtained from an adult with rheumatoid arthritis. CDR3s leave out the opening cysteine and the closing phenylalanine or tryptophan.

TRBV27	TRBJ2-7	ASSSPGVGSYEQY
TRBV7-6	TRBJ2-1	ASSLAGGVNEQF
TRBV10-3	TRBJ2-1	AISDRPPEQF
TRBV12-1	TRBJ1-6	ASSLIFLGPTYNSPLH
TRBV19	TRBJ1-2	ASTEDRDHYGYT
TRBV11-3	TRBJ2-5	ASSLDRRETQY
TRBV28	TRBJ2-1	ASSPYGQVGSYNEQF
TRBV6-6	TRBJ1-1	ASSYSRGGMNTEAF
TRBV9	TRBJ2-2	ASSGSESGELF
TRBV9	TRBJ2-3	ASSAPLIGGRTSDTQY
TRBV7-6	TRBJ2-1	ASSLLAASYNEQF
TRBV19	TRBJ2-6	ASSTPQSPSGANVLT
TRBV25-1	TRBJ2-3	ASSESGPDTQY
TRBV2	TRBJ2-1	ASRRDRGFDNEQF
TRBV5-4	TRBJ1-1	ASSRQGDLREGF
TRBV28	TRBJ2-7	ASSPMGWGSYEQY
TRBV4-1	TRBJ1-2	ASSQQGNYGYT
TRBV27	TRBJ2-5	ASSPEAGGPGETQY
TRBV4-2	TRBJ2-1	ASSQSGNEQF
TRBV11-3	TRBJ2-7	ASSLDPTSEQY
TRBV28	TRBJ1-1	ASSWGQLTEAF
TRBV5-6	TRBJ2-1	ASSLRLSFYNEQF
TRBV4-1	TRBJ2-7	ASSQDLGVSYEQY
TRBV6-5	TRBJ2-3	ASSYSSRGRDTQY
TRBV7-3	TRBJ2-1	ASSSGLANEQF
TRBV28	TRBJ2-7	ASSLYREGNEQY
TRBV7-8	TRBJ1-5	ASSLSGALNQPQH
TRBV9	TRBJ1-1	ASSAIPWGHTEAF
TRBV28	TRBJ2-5	ASGLGQKYGETQY
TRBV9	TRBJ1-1	ASSKGSGTGVTEAF
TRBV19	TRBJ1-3	ASRLFSGQDGNTIY
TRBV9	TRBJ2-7	ASGRASYEQY
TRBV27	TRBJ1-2	ASSLKGEYGYT
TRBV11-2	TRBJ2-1	ASSLLAGGYNEQF
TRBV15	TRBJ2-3	ATSRGTITDTQY
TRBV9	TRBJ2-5	ASSRYYYGEQETQY
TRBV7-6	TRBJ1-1	ASSLTGGWNTEAF